The next 22 T cell receptor beta chains were all read from a single sample in a study of cytomegalovirus exposure and HLA in healthy donors. 13 Jbeta primers and 60 Vbeta primers were used for the PCR. TCRdb's table, derived via immunoSEQ multiplex PCR, lists solely in-frame clones and lacks some. The repertoire holds 150,000 to 200,000 clones, with about 82% as singletons. Sequenced sample: PBMCs. These TCRs come from a male donor in good health and CMV-seronegative.

The genes are TRBV5-1 and TRBJ2-1, with a possible D match to TRBD1 (7 bases). Trimming stripped 0 bases from V and 8 bases from J, with 15 bases between. The CDR3 extends over 15 amino acids. Germline values: CDR1 SGHRS, CDR2 YFSETQ. DNA for the CDR3: TGCGCCAGCAGCTTGGAAGTCAGGGGGGTCGATGAGCAGTTCTTC. As protein: CASSLEVRGVDEQFF.

The CDR3, as DNA: TGTGCCAGCAGTGACACAGGGCAGGGCACAGATACGCAGTATTTT. Residues: CASSDTGQGTDTQYF. The V call is TRBV25-1, the J call TRBJ2-3; D is perhaps TRBD1 (6 bases). This CDR3 has 15 residues. Looked up from germline, CDR1 is MGHDK and CDR2 is SYGVNS. V was cut by 3 bases and J by 1 base, with 11 bases left in between.

CDR3 nucleotides: TGCGCCAGCAGCTTGGGGCAGGGCAGTCAGCCCCAGCATTTT. Its translation is CASSLGQGSQPQHF. The rearrangement uses TRBV5-1 and TRBJ1-5; D is perhaps TRBD1 (5 bases). The CDR3 loop spans 14 amino acids. The germline V gene has CDR1 SGHRS and CDR2 YFSETQ. V shed 0 bases and J shed 6 bases, with 10 bases lying between them.

This clone occurred once. V and J are TRBV5-6 and TRBJ2-7; 8 nucleotides match TRBD1. V was clipped by 2 bases and J by 2 bases; unmatched bases: 9. The CDR3 length is 16 residues. CDR1 is SGHDT, CDR2 YYEEEE, per germline. The DNA for the CDR3 is TGTGCCAGCAGCTTTCTGGCAGGGACAGGAACCTACGAGCAGTACTTC. This encodes CASSFLAGTGTYEQYF.

J is TRBJ1-5 and V is TRBV11-3; D gene ambiguous. This CDR3 has 11 amino acids. Trimming cost V 9 bases and J 0 bases, with 3 bases left between them. Germline-derived CDR1 and CDR2 are SGHNT and YENEEA. The CDR3 DNA follows: TGTGCCAGTAATAGCAATCAGCCCCAGCATTTT. This gives the protein CASNSNQPQHF.

The rearrangement links TRBV4-2 to TRBJ2-3; 10 nucleotides line up with TRBD2. Germline trimming cut 3 bases from V and 3 bases from J; bases unmatched to any gene: 9. The CDR3 consists of 17 residues. Germline CDR1 LGHNA, CDR2 YNFKEQ. As DNA, the CDR3 is TGTGCCAGCAGCCACAGAGAGATAGCGGGAGGAACAGATACGCAGTATTTT. Translated, it gives CASSHREIAGGTDTQYF.

This clone was counted a few times. The chain carries TRBV28 and TRBJ1-1; unclear D gene. Trimming removed 10 bases at V and 2 bases at J, with 8 bases between. Germline CDR1 and CDR2: MDHEN and SYDVKM. The CDR3 extends over 11 amino acids. The CDR3 nucleotides are TGTGCCATCCTTAGAAACACTGAAGCTTTCTTT. This encodes CAILRNTEAFF.

The chain is built from TRBV28 and TRBJ2-3, with TRBD2 identical over 11 bases. The CDR3 extends over 17 amino acids. CDR1 and CDR2 (germline): MDHEN, SYDVKM. Losses at the gene ends were 8 bases for V and 1 base for J; bases not matched to a gene: 11. The CDR3 nucleotides read TGTGCCAGCGGGGGTCCTAAGACTAGCGGGGGCACAGATACGCAGTATTTT. It encodes CASGGPKTSGGTDTQYF.

The chain links TRBV20-1 to TRBJ1-3; unclear D gene. The CDR3 runs to 11 residues. V was shortened by 1 base and J by 7 bases, with 5 bases between the two germline ends. The germline gives CDR1 DFQATT, CDR2 SNEGSKA (reference sequence). CDR3 residues: CSARVSNTIYF. The DNA for the CDR3 is TGCAGTGCTAGAGTCTCGAACACCATATATTTT.

Details on this clone: At one boundary the junction diverges from the germline segment, which might be a read error. The chain links TRBV5-1 to TRBJ1-2, with D perhaps matching TRBD1 (6 bases). This CDR3 contains 12 residues. From germline, CDR1 is SGHRS and CDR2 YFSETQ. As DNA, the CDR3 is TGCGCCAGCAGCATCAGGGGAACTGGCTACCCCTTC. It encodes CASSIRGTGYPF.

The V call is TRBV9, the J call TRBJ2-7, with TRBD1 as a possible D gene (6 bases). The CDR3 has 14 amino acids. Germline V CDR1 and CDR2: SGDLS, YYNGEE. Trimming took off 3 bases at V and 2 bases at J, with 12 bases between the two ends. The CDR3 region has the DNA TGTGCCAGCAGCGCGGACAGACTTACCTACGAGCAGTACTTC. Residues: CASSADRLTYEQYF.

V is TRBV7-9 and J is TRBJ1-3; D ambiguous. V lost 2 bases, J lost 4 bases, and 9 bases lay in between. Germline CDR1 and CDR2: SEHNR and FQNEAQ (reference sequence). The CDR3 is 14 amino acids. CDR3 in amino acids: CASSLLSLGNTIYF. In DNA, the CDR3 is TGTGCCAGCAGCTTATTGAGTCTGGGAAACACCATATATTTT.

This clone has just a few counts. This chain connects TRBV14 to TRBJ2-5; tentatively, D is TRBD1 (6 bases). CDR1 SGHDN and CDR2 FVKESK come from the germline V gene. The V end was cut by 4 bases, the J end by 6 bases, with 18 bases between. The CDR3 totals 15 residues. CDR3 in amino acids: CASSPEDRAKKTQYF. CDR3 coding DNA: TGTGCCAGCAGCCCGGAGGACAGAGCAAAAAAGACCCAGTACTTC.

The CDR3: CASSSGGLAGRGLGEQFF. CDR3 coding DNA: TGTGCCAGCAGCTCCGGAGGGCTAGCGGGCCGGGGGTTGGGTGAGCAGTTCTTC. V gene TRBV7-2 combines with J gene TRBJ2-1; 8 bases align to TRBD2. Germline loops: CDR1 SGHTA, CDR2 FQGNSA. This CDR3 is built from 18 residues. V dropped 4 bases and J dropped 9; count of bases not matched to a gene: 20.

The J gene is TRBJ2-1, the V gene TRBV27, with TRBD2 as a possible D gene (8 bases). Deletions cut 2 bases from V and 4 bases from J, with 21 bases between. CDR1 MNHEY and CDR2 SMNVEV come from the germline V gene (reference sequence). The CDR3 covers 18 residues. The CDR3 nucleotides are TGTGCCAGCAGTTTACGAGGGGGCGGTTTAGCGGGATACAATGAGCAGTTCTTC. This translates into CASSLRGGGLAGYNEQFF.

Only one count was recorded for this clone. This chain uses TRBV29-1 with TRBJ2-7, with 8 bases identical to TRBD2. Germline assignment: CDR1 SQVTM and CDR2 ANQGSEA. With 7 bases clipped from V and 5 bases from J, the junction kept 10 bases outside the gene matches. The CDR3 is made up of 13 amino acids. The CDR3 here is CSADFSGIDEQYF. In DNA form, the CDR3 reads TGCAGCGCAGACTTTAGCGGGATCGACGAGCAGTACTTC.

This sequence joins TRBV28 and TRBJ2-2; maybe TRBD2 (5 bases). This CDR3 comprises 10 residues. Per the germline V gene, CDR1 is MDHEN and CDR2 is SYDVKM. The ends were cut back, 8 bases at V and 7 bases at J, with 5 bases in the middle. CDR3 nucleotides: TGTGCCAGCCGGGGCGGGGAGCTGTTTTTT. It is translated as CASRGGELFF. The entire variable domain, with the rest obtained from reference TRBV28 and TRBJ2-2, is as follows: DVKVTQSSRYLVKRTGEKVFLECVQDMDHENMFWYRQDPGLGLRLIYFSYDVKMKEKGDIPEGYSVSREKKERFSLILESASTNQTSMYLCASRGGELFFGEGSRLTVL.

The V gene is TRBV19, the J gene TRBJ1-2; 7 nucleotides line up with TRBD1. From germline, CDR1 is LNHDA and CDR2 SQIVND (reference sequence). The V gene end was trimmed by 6 bases and the J gene end by 2 bases; junction bases not matched to a gene: 3. This CDR3 has 13 residues. CDR3 bases: TGTGCCAGTAGAACGACAGGGAACTATGGCTACACCTTC. Translating it yields CASRTTGNYGYTF.

This chain uses TRBV6-5 with TRBJ1-5; D unclear. Germline values: CDR1 MNHEY, CDR2 SVGAGI. This CDR3 has 15 amino acids. V lost 7 bases and J lost 2, with 15 bases in between. The CDR3 sequence: CASTPYYQGNQPQHF. In DNA form, the CDR3 reads TGTGCCAGCACCCCCTATTATCAGGGCAATCAGCCCCAGCATTTT.

The CDR3 spells CASSTWGGEAEAFF. The CDR3 DNA is TGTGCCAGCAGCACCTGGGGCGGTGAGGCTGAAGCTTTCTTT. The genes are TRBV9 and TRBJ1-1; possible D gene TRBD1, 5 bases. Between the trimmed V and J ends, which lost 4 bases and 6 bases, there was a span of 16 bases. The germline V gene has CDR1 SGDLS and CDR2 YYNGEE. The CDR3 length is 14 residues. Full variable domain (missing parts from reference TRBV9 and TRBJ1-1): DSGVTQTPKHLITATGQRVTLRCSPRSGDLSVYWYQQSLDQGLQFLIQYYNGEERAKGNILERFSAQQFPDLHSELNLSSLELGDSALYFCASSTWGGEAEAFFGQGTRLTVV.

Notes on this clone: Compared with germline, one end of the junction differs, possibly owing to a read error. This chain connects TRBV5-4 to TRBJ2-1; 8 bases are shared with TRBD1. CDR1 SGHNT and CDR2 YYREEE come from the germline V gene (reference sequence). This CDR3 comprises 13 residues. CDR3 sequence (DNA): TGTGCCAGCAGTTTGGACAGGGCAGGGGAGCAGTTCTTC. This gives the protein CASSLDRAGEQFF.

This clone occurred a few times. V usage is TRBV6-6 and J usage is TRBJ2-7, with TRBD2 as a possible D gene (6 bases). V shed 6 bases and J shed 5 bases, with 14 bases lying between them. Germline V gene data show CDR1 as MNHNY and CDR2 as SVGAGI (reference sequence). This CDR3 region has 13 residues. CDR3 DNA sequence: TGTGCCAGCAGCCCCAGTCGGGAGAACGAGCAGTACTTC. It translates to CASSPSRENEQYF.